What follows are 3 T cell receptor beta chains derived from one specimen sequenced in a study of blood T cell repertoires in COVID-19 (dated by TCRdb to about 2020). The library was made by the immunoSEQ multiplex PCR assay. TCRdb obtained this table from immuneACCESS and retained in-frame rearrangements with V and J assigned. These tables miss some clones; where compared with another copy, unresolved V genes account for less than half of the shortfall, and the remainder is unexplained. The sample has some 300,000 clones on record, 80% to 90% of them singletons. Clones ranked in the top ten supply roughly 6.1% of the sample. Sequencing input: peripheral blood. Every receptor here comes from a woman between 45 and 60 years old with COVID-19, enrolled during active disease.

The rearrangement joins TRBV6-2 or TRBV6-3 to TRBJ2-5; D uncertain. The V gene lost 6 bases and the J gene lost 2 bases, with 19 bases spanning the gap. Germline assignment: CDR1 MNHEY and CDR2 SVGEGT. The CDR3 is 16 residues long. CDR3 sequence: CASSPSTGPRQETQYF. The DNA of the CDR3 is TGTGCCAGCAGCCCTTCGACCGGCCCCAGGCAAGAGACCCAGTACTTC.

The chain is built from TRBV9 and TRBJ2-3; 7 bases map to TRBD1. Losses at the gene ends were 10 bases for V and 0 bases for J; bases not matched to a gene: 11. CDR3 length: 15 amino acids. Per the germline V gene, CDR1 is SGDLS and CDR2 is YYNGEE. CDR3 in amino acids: CAAAPTGLSTDTQYF. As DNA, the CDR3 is TGTGCCGCGGCCCCGACAGGGCTTAGCACAGATACGCAGTATTTT.

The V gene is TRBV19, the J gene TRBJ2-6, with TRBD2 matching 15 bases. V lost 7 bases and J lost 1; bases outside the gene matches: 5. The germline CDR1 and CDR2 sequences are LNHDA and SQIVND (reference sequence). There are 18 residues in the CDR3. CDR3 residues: CASIRTSGRASGANVLTF. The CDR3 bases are TGTGCCAGTATCCGGACTAGCGGGAGGGCTTCTGGGGCCAACGTCCTGACTTTC. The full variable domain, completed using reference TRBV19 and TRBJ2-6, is DGGITQSPKYLFRKEGQNVTLSCEQNLNHDAMYWYRQDPGQGLRLIYYSQIVNDFQKGDIAEGYSVSREKKESFPLTVTSAQKNPTAFYLCASIRTSGRASGANVLTFGAGSRLTVL.